The subject of this entry is one T cell receptor beta chain. Its antigen is not known. The data derive from a study of T cell responses to AZD1222 COVID-19 vaccine. Study outcomes and limitations: Spike-specific TCRs gained breadth and depth after people received two AZD1222 doses. There were repertoire samples only from the period after the peak T cell response.

This table comes from immunoSEQ multiplex PCR, and its TCRdb copy is limited to in-frame clones, with some not included. The sample includes about 100,000 clones, approximately 90% of them seen just once. This sequence was found in an adult in good health. Sequenced material: peripheral blood, taken on day 0 of AZD1222 vaccination.

The CDR3 reads CASSPPPYEQYF. The CDR3 coding sequence is TGTGCCAGCAGCCCCCCTCCTTACGAGCAGTACTTC. V and J are TRBV7-9 and TRBJ2-7; D gene ambiguous. Germline lookup yields CDR1 SEHNR and CDR2 FQNEAQ (reference sequence). CDR3 length: 12 amino acids. Deletions cut 5 bases from V and 4 bases from J, with 9 bases between. The whole variable domain, filled in from reference TRBV7-9 and TRBJ2-7, reads DTGVSQNPRHKITKRGQNVTFRCDPISEHNRLYWYRQTLGQGPEFLTYFQNEAQLEKSRLLSDRFSAERPKGSFSTLEIQRTEQGDSAMYLCASSPPPYEQYFGPGTRLTVT.